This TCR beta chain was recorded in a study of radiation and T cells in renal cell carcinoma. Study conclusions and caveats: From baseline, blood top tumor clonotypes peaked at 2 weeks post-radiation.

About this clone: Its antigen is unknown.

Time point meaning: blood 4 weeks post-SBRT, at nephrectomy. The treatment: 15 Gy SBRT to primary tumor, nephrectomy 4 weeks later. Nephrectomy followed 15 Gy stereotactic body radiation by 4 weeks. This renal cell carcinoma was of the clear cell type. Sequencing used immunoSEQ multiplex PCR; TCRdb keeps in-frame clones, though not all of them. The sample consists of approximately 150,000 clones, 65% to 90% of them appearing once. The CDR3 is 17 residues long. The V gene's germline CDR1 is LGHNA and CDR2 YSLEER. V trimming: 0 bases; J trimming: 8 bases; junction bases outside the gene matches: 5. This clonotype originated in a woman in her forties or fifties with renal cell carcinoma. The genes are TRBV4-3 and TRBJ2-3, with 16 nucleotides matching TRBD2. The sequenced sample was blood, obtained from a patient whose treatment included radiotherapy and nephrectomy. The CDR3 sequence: CASSQDGTSGGASTQYF. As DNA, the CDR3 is TGCGCCAGCAGCCAAGATGGGACTAGCGGGGGGGCTAGTACGCAGTATTTT.